These T cell receptor beta chains were read from a single sample in a study of metastatic and nonmetastatic thyroid tumors. TCRdb ran MiXCR on the PCR reads. The data show just over 40,000 clones, 11% seen once. The sequencing sample was made of blood. The receptor source for this set is a female donor with papillary thyroid cancer or a benign thyroid nodule (not recorded which). Some clones in this sample may be carry-over from other donors' samples. Each CDR3 is given with its conserved first and last residue. A D gene is named only where the DNA matches it firmly. Not all rows give a size; the values are once, few, many and, for expanded clones, a class.

>TRBV30|TRBJ2-7|many|TRBD2
CAWSPLWGGDEQYF
TGTGCCTGGAGTCCCCTCTGGGGGGGTGACGAGCAGTACTTC
>TRBV6-2/TRBV6-3|TRBJ1-6|few|TRBD1
CASREGQGDSPLHF
TGTGCCAGCAGGGAAGGACAGGGGGATTCACCCCTCCACTTT
>TRBV3-1|TRBJ1-6|many|TRBD1
CASSQGTGDSPLHF
TGTGCCAGCAGCCAAGGAACAGGGGATTCACCCCTCCACTTT
>TRBV2|TRBJ1-4|many|.
CASSVRVANEKLFF
TGTGCCAGCAGCGTCCGGGTGGCTAATGAAAAACTGTTTTTT
>TRBV19|TRBJ2-1|many|.
CASSMGGGSYNEQFF
TGTGCCAGTAGTATGGGAGGGGGCTCCTACAATGAGCAGTTCTTC
>TRBV28|TRBJ1-1|many|.
CASRNRDGTWAFF
TGTGCCAGCAGGAACCGGGACGGGACATGGGCTTTCTTT
>TRBV6-2/TRBV6-3|TRBJ2-1|many|.
CASSYSPPAGIYNEQFF
TGTGCCAGCAGTTACTCCCCCCCCGCGGGAATCTACAATGAGCAGTTCTTC
>TRBV4-1|TRBJ1-1|many|.
CASSQGAWPGDTEAFF
TGCGCCAGCAGCCAAGGGGCGTGGCCGGGCGACACTGAAGCTTTCTTT
>TRBV5-5|TRBJ1-2|many|TRBD1
CASSSGQRNYGYTF
TGTGCCAGCAGCTCGGGACAGAGGAACTATGGCTACACCTTC
>TRBV20-1|TRBJ2-5|many|.
CSARSMVGSQETQYF
TGCAGTGCTAGATCAATGGTGGGGAGCCAAGAGACCCAGTACTTC
>TRBV18|TRBJ1-5|many|TRBD1
CASSPQTGLSNQPQHF
TGTGCCAGCTCACCACAGACAGGGCTTAGCAATCAGCCCCAGCATTTT
>TRBV9|TRBJ2-7|many|.
CASSVYFWDSGSYEQYF
TGTGCCAGCAGCGTTTATTTTTGGGATTCGGGCTCCTACGAGCAGTACTTC
>TRBV6-1|TRBJ2-1|few|TRBD1
CAISLQDRVDEQFF
TGTGCCATCAGTTTACAGGACAGGGTCGATGAGCAGTTCTTC
>TRBV12-3/TRBV12-4|TRBJ1-6|medium-sized|.
CASTARVDSPLHF
TGTGCCAGCACCGCCAGGGTGGACTCACCCCTCCACTTT
>TRBV5-1|TRBJ2-5|many|TRBD1
CASSSEGQGAETQYF
TGCGCCAGCAGCTCGGAGGGACAGGGGGCTGAGACCCAGTACTTC
>TRBV6-6|TRBJ2-7|many|TRBD2
CASSYPGLTYEQYF
TGTGCCAGCAGTTACCCGGGACTAACCTACGAGCAGTACTTC
>TRBV27|TRBJ1-5|many|.
CASSLFGQGIDQPQHF
TGTGCCAGCAGTTTATTCGGGCAGGGTATTGATCAGCCCCAGCATTTT
>TRBV11-2|TRBJ1-3|.|.
CASSLRFSGNTIYF
TGTGCCAGCAGCTTACGGTTCTCTGGAAACACCATATATTTT
>TRBV2|TRBJ2-7|many|.
CASRGGDEQYF
TGTGCTAGCAGGGGTGGCGACGAGCAGTACTTC
>TRBV6-1|TRBJ2-7|many|TRBD1
CASSSLGQGYEQYF
TGTGCCAGCAGTTCCCTGGGACAGGGCTACGAGCAGTACTTC
>TRBV7-2|TRBJ2-1|many|.
CASSPYIGEQFF
TGTGCCAGCAGCCCGTATATAGGTGAGCAGTTCTTC
>TRBV20-1|TRBJ2-3|many|TRBD2
CSGQRASGRGTDTQYF
TGCAGTGGTCAGCGGGCTAGCGGGAGAGGAACAGATACGCAGTATTTT
>TRBV6-9|TRBJ1-2|.|.
CASSYGASGQGSWGYTF
TGTGCCAGCAGTTACGGAGCCTCTGGGCAGGGGAGTTGGGGCTACACCTTC
>TRBV11-2|TRBJ2-1|many|TRBD1
CASSPRTGEYNEQFF
TGTGCCAGCAGCCCCCGGACAGGAGAATACAATGAGCAGTTCTTC
>TRBV27|TRBJ2-7|few|.
CASSSGQATYEQYF
TGTGCCAGCAGTTCCGGGCAGGCTACCTACGAGCAGTACTTC
>TRBV12-3/TRBV12-4|TRBJ2-7|many|.
CASSLSPGSDEQYF
TGTGCCAGCAGTTTAAGCCCCGGCAGTGATGAGCAGTACTTC
>TRBV6-1|TRBJ1-1|many|TRBD1
CASRPSGTGWFVAFF
TGTGCCAGCAGACCTTCCGGGACAGGGTGGTTTGTGGCTTTCTTT
>TRBV30|TRBJ1-4|.|.
CAWSVGWEDEKLFF
TGTGCCTGGAGTGTTGGGTGGGAGGACGAAAAACTGTTTTTT
>TRBV15|TRBJ2-2|many|TRBD2
CATSRDQNSGRVGGGELFF
TGTGCCACCAGCAGAGATCAGAATAGCGGGAGAGTTGGGGGCGGGGAGCTGTTTTTT
>TRBV7-3|TRBJ2-2|.|.
CASSAAVWELFF
TGTGCCAGCAGCGCCGCCGTCTGGGAGCTGTTTTTT
>TRBV18|TRBJ1-2|.|.
CASSPRTANGYTF
TGTGCCAGCTCACCACGAACAGCTAATGGCTACACCTTC
>TRBV4-3|TRBJ1-4|many|.
CASSQRAYEKLFF
TGCGCCAGCAGCCAAAGGGCGTATGAAAAACTGTTTTTT
>TRBV5-1|TRBJ2-7|many|TRBD2
CASSLGSGGSGTYEQYF
TGCGCCAGCAGCTTGGGGTCGGGCGGGAGTGGGACTTACGAGCAGTACTTC
>TRBV3-1|TRBJ2-3|many|.
CASSQELQIARDTQYF
TGTGCCAGCAGCCAAGAACTTCAAATAGCTAGAGATACGCAGTATTTT
>TRBV5-1|TRBJ2-5|many|TRBD2
CASSLVGAGVLETQYF
TGCGCCAGCAGCTTGGTTGGGGCGGGAGTCTTGGAGACCCAGTACTTC
>TRBV5-6|TRBJ2-7|many|.
CASSLSGLSSYEQYF
TGTGCCAGCAGCTTGTCAGGGTTGAGCTCCTACGAGCAGTACTTC
>TRBV24-1|TRBJ2-1|.|TRBD2
CATSNVREGWAYNEQFF
TGTGCCACCAGTAATGTGCGGGAGGGTTGGGCCTACAATGAGCAGTTCTTC
>TRBV2|TRBJ2-7|.|TRBD1
CASSPEGQVINYEQYF
TGTGCCAGCAGTCCGGAGGGACAGGTCATCAACTACGAGCAGTACTTC
>TRBV29-1|TRBJ2-7|many|.
CSVASNYEQYF
TGCAGCGTTGCCTCGAACTACGAGCAGTACTTC
>TRBV12-5|TRBJ1-2|many|.
CASALEGIGGYTF
TGTGCTAGTGCCTTAGAGGGAATAGGCGGCTACACCTTC
>TRBV19|TRBJ2-7|many|TRBD1
CATKQGNSYEQYF
TGTGCCACCAAACAGGGGAACTCCTACGAGCAGTACTTC
>TRBV9|TRBJ1-5|.|.
CASSVEDAALPGIKPQHF
TGTGCCAGCAGCGTAGAGGACGCGGCCCTTCCGGGTATTAAGCCCCAGCATTTT
>TRBV6-2/TRBV6-3|TRBJ1-1|.|.
CASSYEEGLGTEAFF
TGTGCCAGCAGTTACGAAGAGGGTCTAGGAACTGAAGCTTTCTTT
>TRBV15|TRBJ2-5|few|TRBD2
CATSWIRLAGEETQYF
TGTGCCACCAGCTGGATAAGACTAGCGGGAGAAGAGACCCAGTACTTC
>TRBV20-1|TRBJ2-5|.|.
CSAIAMETQYF
TGCAGTGCTATTGCCATGGAGACCCAGTACTTC
>TRBV3-1|TRBJ2-5|many|.
CASSKRSQETQYF
TGTGCCAGCAGCAAGAGGAGCCAAGAGACCCAGTACTTC
>TRBV11-2|TRBJ1-4|many|.
CASSSPRATNEKLFF
TGTGCCAGCAGCTCCCCCAGGGCAACTAATGAAAAACTGTTTTTT
>TRBV30|TRBJ2-1|many|.
CAWSVRIDEQFF
TGTGCCTGGAGTGTACGTATCGATGAGCAGTTCTTC
>TRBV30|TRBJ1-2|many|.
CAFPGRSANYGYTF
TGTGCCTTCCCAGGACGGTCAGCTAACTATGGCTACACCTTC